These 20 T cell receptor beta chains share one sample of origin, sequenced in a study of blood T cell repertoires in COVID-19. Profiled with immunoSEQ multiplex PCR; TCRdb holds only in-frame clones, not every one. In the table there are 300,000 to 400,000 clones, approximately 86% of which are singletons. The sequencing input was peripheral blood. These receptor sequences come from a human donor in a cohort sampled during active COVID-19.

This chain joins TRBV7-2 and TRBJ1-6, with 7 bases aligning to TRBD1. Germline CDR1 is SGHTA and CDR2 is FQGNSA. The CDR3 loop spans 15 amino acids. The V segment lost 11 bases and the J segment 0 bases; nucleotides outside the gene matches: 7. CDR3 sequence reads: CAGRGDSSYNSPLHF. CDR3 nucleotides: TGTGCCGGACGAGGGGACAGCTCCTATAATTCACCCCTCCACTTT.

The V gene is TRBV18, the J gene TRBJ1-1; a weak D match, TRBD1 (5 bases). V lost 4 bases to trimming and J lost 0 bases, with 12 bases between them. Germline V gives CDR1 KGHSH, CDR2 LQKENI. The CDR3 spans 15 residues. The CDR3 reads CASSLADSMNTEAFF. Written as DNA, the CDR3 is TGTGCCAGCTCACTGGCCGACAGCATGAACACTGAAGCTTTCTTT.

V gene TRBV7-6 combines with J gene TRBJ2-1; 8 nucleotides agree with TRBD2. CDR3 length equals 20 residues. V trimming: 5 bases; J trimming: 0 bases; junction bases outside the gene matches: 18. CDR1 and CDR2 (germline): SGHVS, FNYEAQ. CDR3 sequence reads: CASSPLSRGATGSSYNEQFF. The CDR3 DNA reads TGTGCCAGCAGCCCCCTCTCGCGGGGGGCAACCGGGAGCTCCTACAATGAGCAGTTCTTC.

CDR3 region: CASSTDRDNEQFF. CDR3 nucleotide sequence: TGTGCCAGCAGTACGGACAGGGACAATGAGCAGTTCTTC. The chain carries TRBV2 and TRBJ2-1; TRBD1 agrees at 8 bases. Germline assignment: CDR1 SNHLY and CDR2 FYNNEI. After removal of 5 bases from V and 5 bases from J, the junction contained 2 bases not matched to a gene. This CDR3 comprises 13 residues.

The gene calls are TRBV6-5 and TRBJ1-6; the D gene is possibly TRBD1 (5 bases). This CDR3 spans 15 amino acids. CDR1 and CDR2 from the germline V gene are MNHEY and SVGAGI. V was shortened by 8 bases and J by 2 bases, with 13 bases between the two germline ends. The CDR3 reads CASGRGVAYNSPLHF. CDR3 nucleotides: TGTGCCAGCGGGAGGGGAGTCGCCTATAATTCACCCCTCCACTTT.

The chain couples TRBV12-5 to TRBJ2-3, with 12 bases identical to TRBD2. The V gene's germline CDR1 is LGHNT and CDR2 FRNRAP. This CDR3 is 16 amino acids long. Trimming cost V 2 bases and J 8 bases; bases outside gene matches: 8. Here the CDR3 reads CASGLFLAGGKGTQYF. The DNA of the CDR3 is TGTGCTAGTGGTTTGTTCCTAGCGGGGGGGAAAGGTACGCAGTATTTT.

This chain links TRBV30 with TRBJ1-6; D possibly corresponds to TRBD1 (5 bases). The CDR3 consists of 14 residues. Trimming removed 1 base from V and 4 bases from J, with 8 bases in between. Germline values: CDR1 GTSNPN, CDR2 SVGIG (reference sequence). The CDR3 reads CAWSGGEYNSPLHF. The CDR3 nucleotides are TGTGCCTGGAGTGGGGGGGAATATAATTCACCCCTCCACTTT.

The CDR3 reads CASSLDWRAGEQYF. Here the CDR3 DNA reads TGTGCCAGCAGCTTAGATTGGAGGGCCGGCGAGCAGTACTTC. The chain employs TRBV13 and TRBJ2-7; tentatively, D is TRBD2 (6 bases). V lost 1 base to trimming and J lost 6 bases, with 13 bases between them. Germline V gene lookup returns CDR1 PRHDT and CDR2 FYEKMQ (reference sequence). The CDR3 runs to 14 residues.

The V call is TRBV28, the J call TRBJ2-7; 12 bases are shared with TRBD1. There are 15 residues in the CDR3. V lost 6 bases and J lost 7; bases outside the gene matches: 10. Per germline, CDR1 MDHEN and CDR2 SYDVKM. CDR3 sequence reads: CASRYPGQGAREQYF. The CDR3 bases are TGTGCCAGCAGGTACCCGGGACAGGGGGCTCGAGAGCAGTACTTC.

The chain couples TRBV15 to TRBJ2-6; D remains ambiguous. Germline V gene lookup returns CDR1 LNHNV and CDR2 YYDKDF (reference sequence). With 7 bases removed from V and 1 base from J, the gap between germline ends came to 17 bases. The CDR3 extends over 17 amino acids. CDR3 coding DNA: TGTGCCACCAAGCGATCCGTTCTCCGATCTGGGGCCAACGTCCTGACTTTC. Translation: CATKRSVLRSGANVLTF.

This CDR3 is CASSLGGAQETQYF. Here the CDR3 DNA reads TGCGCCAGCAGCCTTGGGGGGGCCCAAGAGACCCAGTACTTC. The chain carries TRBV5-1 and TRBJ2-5, with TRBD2 as a possible D gene (7 bases). Germline V gene lookup returns CDR1 SGHRS and CDR2 YFSETQ. The CDR3 covers 14 residues. V was pared by 4 bases and J by 1 base, with 11 bases between.

The chain employs TRBV3-1 (or the pseudogene TRBV3-2) and TRBJ2-7; 7 nucleotides agree with TRBD1. This CDR3 comprises 13 residues. Germline V gives CDR1 LGHDT, CDR2 YNNKEL (reference sequence). V was pared by 3 bases and J by 9 bases, with 8 bases of the junction left unmatched. The CDR3 DNA sequence: TGTGCCAGCAGCCAGGATCAACAGGGGCGGCAGTACTTC. It translates to CASSQDQQGRQYF.

The chain joins TRBV3-1 (or the pseudogene TRBV3-2) to TRBJ2-7; 8 bases fit TRBD2. The CDR3 contains 15 residues. After removal of 1 base from V and 2 bases from J, the junction contained 4 bases not matched to a gene. The germline gives CDR1 LGHDT, CDR2 YNNKEL (reference sequence). CDR3 region: CASSQGAGAAYEQYF. The CDR3 bases are TGTGCCAGCAGCCAAGGAGCGGGAGCGGCCTACGAGCAGTACTTC.

This chain links TRBV27 with TRBJ2-1; D might be TRBD2 (5 bases). CDR3 size: 13 residues. V gave up 2 bases and J gave up 7 bases, with 9 bases separating them. The germline V gene has CDR1 MNHEY and CDR2 SMNVEV (reference sequence). Written as DNA, the CDR3 is TGTGCCAGCAGTTTAGGACTGTGGAATGAGCAGTTCTTC. Its protein product is CASSLGLWNEQFF.

CDR3 DNA sequence: TGTGCCAGCAGCCCGAGGCGGGAGGGCCCCACAGATACGCAGTATTTT. It yields the protein CASSPRREGPTDTQYF. The chain has TRBV3-1 (or the pseudogene TRBV3-2) and TRBJ2-3, with 9 bases aligning to TRBD2. V lost 4 bases to trimming and J lost 2 bases; unmatched junction nucleotides: 7. The germline CDR1 and CDR2 sequences are LGHDT and YNNKEL (reference sequence). The CDR3 is 16 amino acids.

The chain carries TRBV18 and TRBJ1-4, with 9 bases lining up with TRBD1. The CDR3 consists of 14 residues. The J segment lost 8 bases and the V segment lost 5 bases, leaving 6 bases of the junction unmatched. The germline CDR1 and CDR2 sequences are KGHSH and LQKENI. CDR3: CASSITGGSEKLFF. As DNA, the CDR3 is TGTGCCAGCTCAATCACAGGGGGCAGCGAAAAACTGTTTTTT.

V gene TRBV4-1 combines with J gene TRBJ1-1, with TRBD1 identical over 7 bases. This CDR3 spans 14 amino acids. The germline gives CDR1 MGHRA, CDR2 YSYEKL. Trimming at V came to 6 bases and at J to 4 bases, leaving 8 bases not matched to a gene. CDR3 DNA: TGCGCCAGCAGGCGTACAGGGGTATTCACTGAAGCTTTCTTT. Translated, it gives CASRRTGVFTEAFF.

This clone appeared many times. The chain combines TRBV5-1 with TRBJ2-7; 9 bases fit TRBD1. Germline V CDR1 and CDR2: SGHRS, YFSETQ. The CDR3 sequence is 15 residues long. Unmatched junction bases numbered 10, after V lost 2 bases and J lost 7 bases. CDR3 in amino acids: CASSLGGQGDMEQYF. DNA of the CDR3: TGCGCCAGCAGCTTAGGGGGACAGGGAGACATGGAGCAGTACTTC.

The rearrangement joins TRBV29-1 to TRBJ1-4, with a weak D call TRBD1 (6 bases). V lost 0 bases and J lost 7, with 12 bases in between. The CDR3 has 14 amino acids. The germline V gene has CDR1 SQVTM and CDR2 ANQGSEA. This CDR3 reads CSVEDQRGSEKLFF. In DNA, the CDR3 is TGCAGCGTTGAAGACCAAAGGGGGAGTGAAAAACTGTTTTTT.

The chain couples TRBV7-2 to TRBJ2-7, with D unclear. Germline-derived CDR1 and CDR2 are SGHTA and FQGNSA. The CDR3 runs to 13 residues. V lost 0 bases and J lost 5, with 8 bases in between. The CDR3 DNA reads as TGTGCCAGCAGCTTAGCTGTTAAGCACGAGCAGTACTTC. Translating it yields CASSLAVKHEQYF.